Below, 28 T cell receptor beta chains from the same sample are listed, as sequenced in a study of breast tumors, draining lymph nodes, adjacent tissues. TCRdb used MiXCR to reprocess the multiplex PCR reads, holding one entry per CDR3 protein. The sample contains over 200,000 distinct CDR3 sequences, nearly 35% of which appear only once. The lymph nodes were axillary draining lymph nodes from breast cancer patients. Sequenced input: axillary lymph node tissue. The receptors stem from a female donor with breast cancer. Some clones in this sample may be carry-over from other donors' samples.

As to this clonotype: It is unclear where the CDR3 begins or ends on the DNA, so no DNA is shown, and the CDR3 is as TCRdb lists it. The V and J genes are TRBV7-2 and TRBJ2-2; the table gives TRBD1 as D, unverified against the DNA. CDR1 and CDR2 from the germline V gene are SGHTA and FQGNSA. Termini included, the CDR3 measures 21 amino acids. CDR3 protein: CASSQRQGEQYFGPNTGELFF.

The chain recombines TRBV5-1 with TRBJ2-5; D is unresolved. V gave up 0 bases and J gave up 3 bases, with 15 bases separating them. CDR1 and CDR2 from the germline V gene are SGHRS and YFSETQ. The CDR3 loop spans 16 amino acids. For the CDR3, the DNA is TGCGCCAGCAGCTTGGGACGGCTCATGGGAAAAGAGACCCAGTACTTC. It specifies CASSLGRLMGKETQYF. Using reference TRBV5-1 and TRBJ2-5 for the parts outside the CDR3, the full variable domain is KAGVTQTPRYLIKTRGQQVTLSCSPISGHRSVSWYQQTPGQGLQFLFEYFSETQRNKGNFPGRFSGRQFSNSRSEMNVSTLELGDSALYLCASSLGRLMGKETQYFGPGTRLLVL.

Of note for this clonotype: A junction end diverges from the germline sequence, so it may reflect a read error. V is TRBV24-1 and J is TRBJ2-3, with TRBD2 matching 9 bases. There are 18 residues in the CDR3. Germline CDR1 reads KGHDR; CDR2 reads SFDVKD. CDR3 region: CASSSPPRSLAGTDTQYF. CDR3 nucleotides: TGTGCCAGCAGTTCCCCCCCTCGTTCCCTAGCGGGGACAGATACGCAGTATTTT.

V usage is TRBV7-8 and J usage is TRBJ2-2; 12 nucleotides line up with TRBD1. Per germline, CDR1 SGHVS and CDR2 FQNEAQ. The CDR3 length is 19 residues. The V and J ends lost 0 bases and 7 bases, in that order; junction bases with no gene match: 12. The CDR3 spells CASSLARGQGAPWRGELFF. The CDR3 DNA follows: TGTGCCAGCAGCTTAGCGCGGGGACAGGGGGCCCCCTGGCGCGGGGAGCTGTTTTTT.

This clonotype was observed many times. The gene calls are TRBV20-1 and TRBJ2-7; TRBD1 matches at 9 bases. From germline, CDR1 is DFQATT and CDR2 SNEGSKA (reference sequence). The V gene end was trimmed by 4 bases and the J gene end by 4 bases; junction bases not matched to a gene: 5. This CDR3 contains 13 residues. For the CDR3, the DNA is TGCAGTGCTACCCCTGACAGGGGGTACGAGCAGTACTTC. Translation: CSATPDRGYEQYF.

Ten or more counts support this clonotype. This chain links TRBV4-1 with TRBJ2-7, with a possible D match to TRBD1 (6 bases). The length of the CDR3 is 14 residues. V was cut by 4 bases and J by 4 bases, with 14 bases left in between. Germline CDR1 and CDR2: MGHRA and YSYEKL. The CDR3 loop is CASSPSDRPYEQYF. Written as DNA, the CDR3 is TGCGCCAGCAGCCCTTCGGACAGACCTTACGAGCAGTACTTC.

This clonotype was picked up many times. The chain links TRBV20-1 to TRBJ2-5; D may be TRBD1 (5 bases). The CDR3 runs to 13 residues. With 5 bases removed from V and 5 bases from J, the gap between germline ends came to 15 bases. CDR1 DFQATT and CDR2 SNEGSKA come from the germline V gene (reference sequence). In nucleotides, the CDR3 is TGCAGTGCTTTACTTGGGGCGGTGGAGACCCAGTACTTC. The encoded protein is CSALLGAVETQYF.

About this clonotype itself: A much larger clone lies a single base off, so this may be a read error. V is TRBV20-1 and J is TRBJ2-7; D unresolved. CDR3 length: 15 amino acids. The ends were cut back, 0 bases at V and 1 base at J, with 13 bases in the middle. Germline V lookup: CDR1 DFQATT, CDR2 SNEGSKA (reference sequence). Here the CDR3 reads CSARDYRRSSYEQYF. CDR3 in DNA: TGCAGTGCTAGAGATTACCGCAGGTCATCCTACGAGCAGTACTTC.

This clonotype was detected many times. The chain combines TRBV20-1 with TRBJ2-1, with D possibly TRBD2 on 6 matching bases. Germline CDR1 is DFQATT and CDR2 is SNEGSKA (reference sequence). V shed 6 bases and J shed 9 bases, with 15 bases lying between them. This CDR3 has 12 residues. This CDR3 is CSARSSGPEQFF. The CDR3 bases are TGCAGTGCGAGGAGTAGCGGCCCTGAGCAGTTCTTC.

The CDR3 reads CSASRSKIGTRGEQYF. The DNA of the CDR3 is TGCAGTGCTTCTAGGAGTAAGATCGGCACCAGGGGAGAGCAGTACTTC. The chain joins TRBV20-1 to TRBJ2-7; possible D gene TRBD1, 6 bases. The ends were cut back, 5 bases at V and 7 bases at J, with 27 bases in the middle. The germline CDR1 and CDR2 sequences are DFQATT and SNEGSKA (reference sequence). The CDR3 totals 16 residues.

This chain joins TRBV19 and TRBJ2-1, with TRBD2 matching over 9 bases. Per the germline V gene, CDR1 is LNHDA and CDR2 is SQIVND (reference sequence). CDR3 length: 12 residues. Trimming took 5 bases from V and 10 from J; bases not matched to a gene: 3. The CDR3 DNA follows: TGTGCCAGTAGTTTGCTAGCGGGGGAGCAGTTCTTC. Translating it yields CASSLLAGEQFF.

This clonotype was seen at least ten times. A read error may explain this, as a much larger clone is one base away. The CDR3 ends on some other residue instead of the conserved phenylalanine or tryptophan, so this is likely a read error. The chain employs TRBV7-3 and TRBJ2-1, with D possibly being TRBD1 or TRBD2 (5 bases each). Germline CDR1 is SGHTA and CDR2 is FQGTGA. The V gene lost 5 bases and the J gene lost 5 bases, with 13 bases spanning the gap. This CDR3 is built from 14 residues. In DNA, the CDR3 is TGTGCCAGCAGCCCCGGGACCCAGAACAATGAGCAGTTCCTC. It translates to CASSPGTQNNEQFL.

There are many counts of this clonotype. V is TRBV5-1 and J is TRBJ2-3; 11 bases map to TRBD2. V shed 1 base and J 2 bases; nucleotides not matched to a gene: 9. The CDR3 spans 18 residues. Per germline, CDR1 SGHRS and CDR2 YFSETQ. CDR3 region: CASSLSGALAGVTDTQYF. In DNA form, the CDR3 reads TGCGCCAGCAGCTTGAGCGGGGCACTAGCGGGGGTCACAGATACGCAGTATTTT.

This clonotype was found a few times. The rearrangement joins TRBV11-1 to TRBJ1-1; the D gene is possibly TRBD1 (5 bases). V gave up 5 bases and J gave up 4 bases, with 17 bases separating them. The CDR3 has 15 residues. The germline V gene has CDR1 SGHAT and CDR2 FQDESV (reference sequence). The CDR3 DNA follows: TGTGCCAGCAGCGACAGACGGCCCGGGGGCACTGAAGCTTTCTTT. The encoded protein is CASSDRRPGGTEAFF.

This clonotype was counted ten times or more. The chain has TRBV12-3 or TRBV12-4 and TRBJ2-5, with 10 nucleotides matching TRBD1. V lost 8 bases and J lost 3; bases outside the gene matches: 3. CDR3 length: 13 residues. CDR3 nucleotide sequence: TGTGCCAGCGTCGGACAGGGGGAAGAGACCCAGTACTTC. It translates to CASVGQGEETQYF.

This clonotype appeared a few times. A much larger clonotype is one base distant, so this may be a read error. J is TRBJ2-7 and V is TRBV20-1; possible D gene TRBD1, 6 bases. From germline, CDR1 is DFQATT and CDR2 SNEGSKA (reference sequence). Trimming stripped 0 bases from V and 6 bases from J, with 15 bases between. The CDR3 has 14 amino acids. The DNA of the CDR3 is TGCAGTGCTAGAGACAGGGGTCGGACCTCCGAGCAGTACTTC. It encodes CSARDRGRTSEQYF.

The rearrangement uses TRBV10-1 and TRBJ2-1; TRBD2 matches at 9 bases. V trimming: 4 bases; J trimming: 7 bases; junction bases outside the gene matches: 8. Germline CDR1 WNHNN, CDR2 SYGVQD (reference sequence). This CDR3 region has 15 residues. The CDR3 coding sequence is TGCGCCAGCAGTGGACAGCGGGGGGATGTAAATGAGCAGTTCTTC. This encodes CASSGQRGDVNEQFF.

At least ten counts were recorded for this clonotype. The rearrangement uses TRBV2 and TRBJ2-2; a possible D gene is TRBD2 (5 bases). V shed 10 bases and J shed 1 base, with 10 bases lying between them. CDR3 size: 13 residues. Germline assignment: CDR1 SNHLY and CDR2 FYNNEI. The CDR3 DNA reads TGTGCCAAAAGCGGTGAGAACACCGGGGAGCTGTTTTTT. This encodes CAKSGENTGELFF. The full variable domain, its missing parts supplied by reference TRBV2 and TRBJ2-2, is EPEVTQTPSHQVTQMGQEVILRCVPISNHLYFYWYRQILGQKVEFLVSFYNNEISEKSEIFDDQFSVERPDGSNFTLKIRSTKLEDSAMYFCAKSGENTGELFFGEGSRLTVL.

The chain joins TRBV4-1 to TRBJ2-7; D might be TRBD1 (6 bases). CDR1 and CDR2 (germline): MGHRA, YSYEKL. V gave up 2 bases and J gave up 3 bases, with 20 bases separating them. The CDR3 length is 17 residues. The CDR3 region has the DNA TGCGCCAGCAGCCAACATCAAGTCTGGGACAACCTCTACGAGCAGTACTTC. It yields the protein CASSQHQVWDNLYEQYF.

This rearrangement joins TRBV7-2 to TRBJ1-6; D ambiguous. This CDR3 has 20 amino acids. V was pared by 5 bases and J by 0 bases, with 23 bases between. CDR1 and CDR2 (germline): SGHTA, FQGNSA. In nucleotides, the CDR3 is TGTGCCAGCAGCATACTAGCGGGTGGGAGGACGAGCTCCTATAATTCACCCCTCCACTTT. Translating it yields CASSILAGGRTSSYNSPLHF.

On this clonotype: With a much larger clone just one base away, this may be a read error. The CDR3 loop is CASSLPGLGRTGELFF. The CDR3, as DNA: TGTGCCAGCAGCTTACCGGGACTGGGAAGGACCGGGGAGCTGTTTTTT. The J gene is TRBJ2-2, the V gene TRBV5-4; TRBD2 might be the D (6 bases). Germline CDR1 is SGHNT and CDR2 is YYREEE (reference sequence). With 2 bases removed from V and 5 bases from J, the gap between germline ends came to 16 bases. CDR3 length: 16 residues.

This clonotype was seen many times. The rearrangement uses TRBV24-1 and TRBJ2-5; D ambiguous. The CDR3 sequence is 14 residues long. Germline-derived CDR1 and CDR2 are KGHDR and SFDVKD. The ends were cut back, 4 bases at V and 5 bases at J, with 13 bases in the middle. As DNA, the CDR3 is TGTGCCACCAGTGACCCCGGACCCACGGAGACCCAGTACTTC. It translates to CATSDPGPTETQYF.

The sample holds a few counts of this clonotype. This chain joins TRBV7-6 and TRBJ1-1; 12 bases are shared with TRBD1. Germline CDR1 and CDR2: SGHVS and FNYEAQ. The CDR3 is 17 residues long. The V and J ends lost 2 bases and 4 bases, in that order; junction bases with no gene match: 8. Here the CDR3 reads CASSLIGGQGAGTEAFF. DNA of the CDR3: TGTGCCAGCAGCTTAATAGGGGGACAGGGGGCTGGCACTGAAGCTTTCTTT. The full variable domain, rest sourced from reference TRBV7-6 and TRBJ1-1, is GAGVSQSPRYKVTKRGQDVALRCDPISGHVSLYWYRQALGQGPEFLTYFNYEAQQDKSGLPNDRFSAERPEGSISTLTIQRTEQRDSAMYRCASSLIGGQGAGTEAFFGQGTRLTVV.

The sample holds many counts of this clonotype. CDR3 DNA: TGTGCCAGCAGCTTCTCGGGGTCAGATACGCAGTATTTT. The encoded protein is CASSFSGSDTQYF. The J gene is TRBJ2-3, the V gene TRBV5-8, with a tentative D call TRBD2 (5 bases). V was shortened by 2 bases and J by 4 bases, with 8 bases between the two germline ends. Germline-derived CDR1 and CDR2 are SGHTS and YDEGEE. This CDR3 is built from 13 residues.

This clonotype was seen once. The chain has TRBV5-6 and TRBJ2-5, with 8 bases that match TRBD1. Germline V gives CDR1 SGHDT, CDR2 YYEEEE. Trimming at V came to 4 bases and at J to 4 bases, leaving 12 bases not matched to a gene. The CDR3 is 16 residues long. This chain's CDR3 is CASSIYQGASTETQYF. The CDR3 DNA sequence: TGTGCCAGCAGCATCTATCAGGGGGCAAGCACAGAGACCCAGTACTTC.

In its sample, this clonotype ranks as medium-sized. The V and J genes are TRBV20-1 and TRBJ2-1; 11 bases agree with TRBD2. The CDR3 loop spans 16 amino acids. Germline-derived CDR1 and CDR2 are DFQATT and SNEGSKA (reference sequence). V was clipped by 5 bases and J by 3 bases; unmatched bases: 9. Here the CDR3 DNA reads TGCAGTGCTCTAGCCCCTAGCGGGGGGTACTACAATGAGCAGTTCTTC. Translated: CSALAPSGGYYNEQFF.

This clonotype was recorded at least ten times. The junction departs from germline at one end; a sequencing error may be responsible. The chain carries TRBV7-7 and TRBJ2-3; 9 nucleotides agree with TRBD2. CDR1 is SSHAT, CDR2 FNYEAQ, per germline (reference sequence). The length of the CDR3 is 15 residues. The CDR3 nucleotides are TGTGCTAGCAGTCGTAGCGGGGGTAGCACAGATACGCAGTATTTT. Its protein is CASSRSGGSTDTQYF. The variable domain in full, with the rest retrieved from reference TRBV7-7 and TRBJ2-3, is GAGVSQSPRYKVTKRGQDVTLRCDPISSHATLYWYQQALGQGPEFLTYFNYEAQPDKSGLPSDRFSAERPEGSISTLTIQRTEQRDSAMYRCASSRSGGSTDTQYFGPGTRLTVL.

A few counts support this clonotype. The rearrangement links TRBV18 to TRBJ2-5; TRBD2 matches at 11 bases. Germline V lookup: CDR1 KGHSH, CDR2 LQKENI. Trimming at V came to 1 base and at J to 4 bases, leaving 5 bases not matched to a gene. The CDR3 is 16 amino acids. In DNA form, the CDR3 reads TGTGCCAGCTCACCACGCCTAGCGGGGGGAACAGAGACCCAGTACTTC. Translation: CASSPRLAGGTETQYF.